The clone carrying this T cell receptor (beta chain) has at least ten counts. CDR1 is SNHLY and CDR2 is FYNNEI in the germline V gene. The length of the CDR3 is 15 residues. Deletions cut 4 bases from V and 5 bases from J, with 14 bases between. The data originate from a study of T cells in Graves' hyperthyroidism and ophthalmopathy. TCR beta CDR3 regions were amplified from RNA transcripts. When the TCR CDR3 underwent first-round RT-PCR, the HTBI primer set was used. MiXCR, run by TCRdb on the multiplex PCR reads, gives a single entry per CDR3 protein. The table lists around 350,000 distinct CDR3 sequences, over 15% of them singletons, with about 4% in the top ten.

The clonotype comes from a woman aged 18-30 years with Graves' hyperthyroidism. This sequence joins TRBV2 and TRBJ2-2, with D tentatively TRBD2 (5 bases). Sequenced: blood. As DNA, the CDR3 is TGTGCCAGCAGTGCTGATTACTCGGGAACCGGGGAGCTGTTTTTT. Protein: CASSADYSGTGELFF. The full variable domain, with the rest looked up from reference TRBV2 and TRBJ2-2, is EPEVTQTPSHQVTQMGQEVILRCVPISNHLYFYWYRQILGQKVEFLVSFYNNEISEKSEIFDDQFSVERPDGSNFTLKIRSTKLEDSAMYFCASSADYSGTGELFFGEGSRLTVL.